Each of the 16 T cell receptor beta chains below was sequenced from the same sample in a study of shared clonotypes between healthy human individuals. The protocol was immunoSEQ multiplex PCR, while the TCRdb copy is restricted to in-frame clones and leaves out a portion. The sample includes about 2 million clones, about 95% seen only once; the top ten take 0.13%. The specimen was naive CD4+ T cells sorted from blood. This sample's subset: CD45RA+ positively selected. Receptors originate from a man younger than 30 in good health.

This chain joins TRBV11-1 and TRBJ2-3; TRBD2 might be the D (7 bases). The CDR3 contains 13 residues. Germline lookup yields CDR1 SGHAT and CDR2 FQDESV (reference sequence). DNA for the CDR3: TGTTGCGTGGCGGGGGCCAACACAGATACGCAGTATTTT. Translated: CCVAGANTDTQYF.

For this clone: This clone may be a read error of a much larger clone one base away. CDR3 sequence reads: CASSTYEQYF. The CDR3 DNA follows: TGTGCCAGCAGTACCTACGAGCAGTACTTC. The chain has TRBV27 and TRBJ2-7, with D unclear. The germline V gene has CDR1 MNHEY and CDR2 SMNVEV (reference sequence). V lost 5 bases to trimming and J lost 2 bases, with 1 base between them. This CDR3 has 10 residues.

The V call is TRBV6-5, the J call TRBJ2-1; TRBD2 is a possible D gene (6 bases). The CDR3 sequence is 15 residues long. The germline V gene has CDR1 MNHEY and CDR2 SVGAGI. The V end lost 6 bases, the J end lost 7 bases, and 19 bases lay between the germline ends. DNA for the CDR3: TGTGCCAGCAGCCCCGGGTCTCCGGGAGCTAATGAGCAGTTCTTC. Protein product: CASSPGSPGANEQFF.

The V call is TRBV15, the J call TRBJ1-4; tentative D call: TRBD1 (5 bases). CDR3 size: 14 residues. Per germline, CDR1 LNHNV and CDR2 YYDKDF (reference sequence). V dropped 0 bases and J dropped 10 bases, with 12 bases sitting between them. This chain's CDR3 is CATSRDPGGGKLFF. The CDR3, as DNA: TGTGCCACCAGCAGAGATCCCGGGGGAGGAAAACTGTTTTTT.

The CDR3 reads CASRTTGRSNTEAFF. CDR3 DNA: TGTGCCAGTAGAACGACAGGCCGCTCGAACACTGAAGCTTTCTTT. The chain joins TRBV19 to TRBJ1-1; TRBD1 might be the D (6 bases). From germline, CDR1 is LNHDA and CDR2 SQIVND (reference sequence). This CDR3 region has 15 residues. V lost 6 bases and J lost 1, with 15 bases in between. Based on the CDR3 plus reference TRBV19 and TRBJ1-1, the full variable domain is DGGITQSPKYLFRKEGQNVTLSCEQNLNHDAMYWYRQDPGQGLRLIYYSQIVNDFQKGDIAEGYSVSREKKESFPLTVTSAQKNPTAFYLCASRTTGRSNTEAFFGQGTRLTVV.

The chain carries TRBV7-2 and TRBJ1-2, with 7 bases aligning to TRBD1. In germline, CDR1 is SGHTA, CDR2 FQGNSA. This CDR3 is 15 amino acids long. V dropped 8 bases and J dropped 0; count of bases not matched to a gene: 9. CDR3 sequence (DNA): TGTGCCAGCCAAAGGTACAGGGGAACTAACTATGGCTACACCTTC. As protein: CASQRYRGTNYGYTF.

This clone was counted only a few times. The V call is TRBV4-1, the J call TRBJ1-2; no clear D gene. V was trimmed by 1 base and J by 2 bases, leaving 11 bases between them. In germline, CDR1 is MGHRA, CDR2 YSYEKL. This CDR3 region has 15 residues. This CDR3 reads CASSQVQRVNYGYTF. CDR3 coding DNA: TGCGCCAGCAGCCAAGTTCAAAGGGTGAACTATGGCTACACCTTC.

The V call is TRBV7-9, the J call TRBJ2-4; D may be TRBD2 (5 bases). Trimming removed 4 bases from V and 3 bases from J, with 13 bases in between. The CDR3 length is 15 residues. Per germline, CDR1 SEHNR and CDR2 FQNEAQ (reference sequence). The CDR3 nucleotides read TGTGCCAGCAGCTCCCCCGGGATAGGCAAAAACATTCAGTACTTC. This sequence encodes CASSSPGIGKNIQYF.

The chain employs TRBV6-4 and TRBJ1-1; TRBD1 might be the D (6 bases). Trimming left V 8 bases short and J 8 bases short, with 15 bases between. The CDR3 has 12 amino acids. The germline CDR1 and CDR2 sequences are MRHNA and SNTAGT. The CDR3 bases are TGTGCCAGCCGACAAGCACAGGGCGAAGCTTTCTTT. It encodes CASRQAQGEAFF.

This clone appeared once. V and J are TRBV7-2 and TRBJ2-3; either TRBD1 or TRBD2 may supply D (6 bases each). This CDR3 has 16 amino acids. In germline, CDR1 is SGHTA, CDR2 FQGNSA. The V gene lost 0 bases and the J gene lost 1 base, with 11 bases spanning the gap. The CDR3 sequence is CASSLASRGGTDTQYF. As DNA, the CDR3 is TGTGCCAGCAGCTTAGCGAGTAGGGGGGGCACAGATACGCAGTATTTT.

The gene calls are TRBV10-1 and TRBJ2-7, with 8 nucleotides matching TRBD1. This CDR3 is built from 13 residues. Germline V lookup: CDR1 WNHNN, CDR2 SYGVQD (reference sequence). The J segment lost 7 bases and the V segment lost 5 bases, leaving 7 bases of the junction unmatched. CDR3 protein: CASSPDRVSEQYF. The CDR3, as DNA: TGCGCCAGCAGTCCGGACAGGGTTAGTGAGCAGTACTTC.

The V call is TRBV18, the J call TRBJ2-4, with D unclear. The germline V and J ends were trimmed by 0 bases and 6 bases, with 12 bases remaining between them. Per germline, CDR1 KGHSH and CDR2 LQKENI. This CDR3 has 15 residues. The CDR3 coding sequence is TGTGCCAGCTCACCACCTATATCGGAGTCAAACATTCAGTACTTC. It codes for CASSPPISESNIQYF.

The V and J genes are TRBV6-1 and TRBJ2-2; D is perhaps TRBD2 (6 bases). The CDR3 contains 14 residues. Germline lookup yields CDR1 MNHNS and CDR2 SASEGT. V shed 6 bases and J shed 6 bases, with 14 bases lying between them. The CDR3 nucleotides read TGTGCCAGCAGCGGCCTAGCGTGGTCCGGGGAGCTGTTTTTT. This translates into CASSGLAWSGELFF.

The chain recombines TRBV2 with TRBJ2-5; D perhaps matches TRBD1 (5 bases). V was shortened by 6 bases and J by 5 bases, with 16 bases between the two germline ends. Germline loops: CDR1 SNHLY, CDR2 FYNNEI. The CDR3 length is 14 residues. The CDR3 sequence is CASSRSKGQETQYF. The CDR3 nucleotides read TGTGCCAGCAGCCGCTCAAAGGGGCAGGAGACCCAGTACTTC.

The chain employs TRBV6-6 and TRBJ1-1; TRBD1 aligns across 11 bases. The CDR3 loop spans 16 amino acids. Germline V gene data show CDR1 as MNHNY and CDR2 as SVGAGI (reference sequence). Unmatched junction bases numbered 6, after V lost 5 bases and J lost 1 base. The CDR3 region has the DNA TGTGCCAGCAGTCCCGGACAGGGGGCTACGAACACTGAAGCTTTCTTT. This codes for CASSPGQGATNTEAFF.

V usage is TRBV6-1 and J usage is TRBJ1-6; D unclear. Germline lookup yields CDR1 MNHNS and CDR2 SASEGT. V lost 2 bases, J lost 10 bases, and 12 bases lay in between. The CDR3 is 14 amino acids. This CDR3 reads CASSERAAGSPLHF. CDR3 coding DNA: TGTGCCAGCAGTGAAAGGGCCGCTGGGTCACCCCTCCACTTT.